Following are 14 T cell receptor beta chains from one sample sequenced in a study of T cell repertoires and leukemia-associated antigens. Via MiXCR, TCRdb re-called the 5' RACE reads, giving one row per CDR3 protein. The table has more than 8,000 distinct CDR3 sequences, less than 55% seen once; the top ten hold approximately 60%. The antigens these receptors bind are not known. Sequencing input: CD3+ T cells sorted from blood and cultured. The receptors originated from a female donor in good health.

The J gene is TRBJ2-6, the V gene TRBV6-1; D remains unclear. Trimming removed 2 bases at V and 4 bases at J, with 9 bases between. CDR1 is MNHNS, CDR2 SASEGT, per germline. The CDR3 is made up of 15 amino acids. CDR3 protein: CASSESASGANVLTF. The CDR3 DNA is TGTGCCAGCAGTGAATCTGCCTCCGGGGCCAACGTCCTGACTTTC.

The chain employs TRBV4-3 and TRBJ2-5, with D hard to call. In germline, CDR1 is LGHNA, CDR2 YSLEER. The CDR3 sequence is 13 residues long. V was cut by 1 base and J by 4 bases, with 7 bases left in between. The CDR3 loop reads CASSQGTGETQYF. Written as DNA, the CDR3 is TGCGCCAGCAGCCAAGGAACGGGAGAGACCCAGTACTTC.

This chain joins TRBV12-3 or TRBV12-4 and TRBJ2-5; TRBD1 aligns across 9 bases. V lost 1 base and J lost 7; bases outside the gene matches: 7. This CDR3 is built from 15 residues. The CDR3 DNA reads TGTGCCAGCAGTTTAGGAGGACAGGGGTGGGGGACCCAGTACTTC. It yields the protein CASSLGGQGWGTQYF.

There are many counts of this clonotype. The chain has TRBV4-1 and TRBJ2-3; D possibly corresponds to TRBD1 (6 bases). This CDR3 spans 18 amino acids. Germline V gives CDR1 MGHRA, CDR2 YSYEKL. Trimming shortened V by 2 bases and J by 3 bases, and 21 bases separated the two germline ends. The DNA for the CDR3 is TGCGCCAGCAGCCAACCTGGAATGAGGCAGGGGATTACAGATACGCAGTATTTT. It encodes CASSQPGMRQGITDTQYF.

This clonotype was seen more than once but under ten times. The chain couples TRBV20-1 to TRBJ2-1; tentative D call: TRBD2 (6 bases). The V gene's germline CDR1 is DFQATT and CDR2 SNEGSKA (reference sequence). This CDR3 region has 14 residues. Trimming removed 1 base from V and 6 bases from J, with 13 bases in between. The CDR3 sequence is CSARAGRWSNEQFF. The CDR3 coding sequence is TGCAGTGCTAGAGCCGGGAGATGGAGCAATGAGCAGTTCTTC.

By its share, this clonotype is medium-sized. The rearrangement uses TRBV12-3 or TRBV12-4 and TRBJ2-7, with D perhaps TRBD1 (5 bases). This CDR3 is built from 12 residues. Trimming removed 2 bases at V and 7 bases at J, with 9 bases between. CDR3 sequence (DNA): TGTGCCAGCAGTTTAATGGGGCGTGAGCAGTACTTC. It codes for CASSLMGREQYF.

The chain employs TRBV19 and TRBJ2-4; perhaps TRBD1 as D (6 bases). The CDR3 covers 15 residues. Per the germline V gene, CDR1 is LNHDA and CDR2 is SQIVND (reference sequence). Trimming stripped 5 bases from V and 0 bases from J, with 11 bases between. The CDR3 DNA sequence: TGTGCCAGTAGTGTGGGGACACCAGCCAAAAACATTCAGTACTTC. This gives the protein CASSVGTPAKNIQYF. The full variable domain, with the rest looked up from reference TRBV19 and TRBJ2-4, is DGGITQSPKYLFRKEGQNVTLSCEQNLNHDAMYWYRQDPGQGLRLIYYSQIVNDFQKGDIAEGYSVSREKKESFPLTVTSAQKNPTAFYLCASSVGTPAKNIQYFGAGTRLSVL.

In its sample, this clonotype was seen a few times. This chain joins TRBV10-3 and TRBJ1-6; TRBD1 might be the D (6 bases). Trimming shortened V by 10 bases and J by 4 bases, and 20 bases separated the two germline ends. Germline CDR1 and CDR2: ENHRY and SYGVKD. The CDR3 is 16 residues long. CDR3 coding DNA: TGTGCCACCGGCCCGGGGGCAGCTAGGTATAATTCACCCCTCCACTTT. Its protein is CATGPGAARYNSPLHF.

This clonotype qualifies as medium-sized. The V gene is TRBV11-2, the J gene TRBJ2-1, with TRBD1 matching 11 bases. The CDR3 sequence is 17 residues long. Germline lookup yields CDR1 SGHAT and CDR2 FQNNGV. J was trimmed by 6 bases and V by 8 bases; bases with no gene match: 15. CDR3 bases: TGTGCCAGCGGACGATTTCCGGACAGGGGGCTTGGCAATGAGCAGTTCTTC. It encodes CASGRFPDRGLGNEQFF.

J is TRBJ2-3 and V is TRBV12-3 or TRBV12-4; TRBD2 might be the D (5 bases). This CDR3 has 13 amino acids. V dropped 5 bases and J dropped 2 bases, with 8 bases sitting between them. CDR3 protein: CASSHGITDTQYF. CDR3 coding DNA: TGTGCCAGCAGTCACGGGATCACAGATACGCAGTATTTT.

The DNA of the CDR3 is TGTGCCAGCCGAGGGCAGTTAGGGGCCGAGCAGTACTTC. It translates to CASRGQLGAEQYF. The rearrangement uses TRBV28 and TRBJ2-7; D is tentatively TRBD1 or TRBD2 (5 bases each). This CDR3 is built from 13 residues. The germline gives CDR1 MDHEN, CDR2 SYDVKM. With 8 bases removed from V and 6 bases from J, the gap between germline ends came to 17 bases.

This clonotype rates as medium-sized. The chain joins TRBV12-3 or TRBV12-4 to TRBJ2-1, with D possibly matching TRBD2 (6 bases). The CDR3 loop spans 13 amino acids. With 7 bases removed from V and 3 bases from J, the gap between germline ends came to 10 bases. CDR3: CASTPDYYNEQFF. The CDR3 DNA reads TGTGCCAGCACCCCGGACTACTACAATGAGCAGTTCTTC.

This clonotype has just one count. The CDR3 is CASSSVGTSGSHEQFF. The CDR3 DNA follows: TGTGCCAGCAGCTCGGTCGGGACTAGCGGGAGCCATGAGCAGTTCTTC. The J gene is TRBJ2-1, the V gene TRBV7-2; 14 bases agree with TRBD2. The germline V gene encodes CDR1 SGHTA and CDR2 FQGNSA. Germline trimming cut 4 bases from V and 8 bases from J; bases unmatched to any gene: 7. This CDR3 has 16 amino acids.

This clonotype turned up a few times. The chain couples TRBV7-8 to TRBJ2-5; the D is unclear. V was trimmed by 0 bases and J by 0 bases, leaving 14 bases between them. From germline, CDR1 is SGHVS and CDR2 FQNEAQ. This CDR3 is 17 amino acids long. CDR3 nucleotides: TGTGCCAGCAGCTTAGCGCGTCCAGGATTGTACCAAGAGACCCAGTACTTC. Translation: CASSLARPGLYQETQYF. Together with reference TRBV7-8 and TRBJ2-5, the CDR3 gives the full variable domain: GAGVSQSPRYKVAKRGQDVALRCDPISGHVSLFWYQQALGQGPEFLTYFQNEAQLDKSGLPSDRFFAERPEGSVSTLKIQRTQQEDSAVYLCASSLARPGLYQETQYFGPGTRLLVL.